This TCR beta chain was sequenced during a study of siplizumab effects on memory and regulatory T cells. Study findings and constraints: Memory T cells appeared less diverse than naive cells, which seemed to contribute substantially to alloresponse. Mappable alloreactive CD4+ clones were on average about 62% Treg-derived with siplizumab, roughly 25% in controls. The drug siplizumab significantly decreased the alloreactive sequences that could be traced to unstimulated CD4+ memory cells. Whether proliferating Tregs in siplizumab cultures suppress was not functionally confirmed.

With respect to this clone: Its cognate antigen is unknown.

In germline, CDR1 is MNHEY, CDR2 SVGAGI. The CDR3 is made up of 15 amino acids. With 6 bases clipped from V and 5 bases from J, the junction kept 9 bases outside the gene matches. Clones were sequenced by immunoSEQ multiplex PCR, and TCRdb holds only the in-frame ones, with some missing. The sample lists some 97,000 clones; approximately 94% were seen once. The sample comprised Tregs sorted from blood. The source of this sequence is a human donor in good health. This chain connects TRBV6-5 to TRBJ2-7; TRBD1 aligns across 11 bases. The CDR3 nucleotides are TGTGCCAGCAGGCCCCGGGGACAGGGGGGTCACGAGCAGTACTTC. It codes for CASRPRGQGGHEQYF.